This is a list of T cell receptor beta chains from one sample in a study of blood T cell repertoires in COVID-19. Repertoires were generated with immunoSEQ multiplex PCR, while TCRdb's copy carries only in-frame clones and drops some. The sample includes about 73,000 clones, around 80% of them seen just once. The specimen was peripheral blood. These receptors all stem from a man at least 80 years old with active or convalescent COVID-19. Each CDR3 is given with its conserved first and last residue. Each record gives: J gene, V gene, CDR3 protein.

TRBJ1-5 | TRBV5-1 | CASSLGSGNQPQHF
TRBJ1-1 | TRBV6-5 | CASSYSSGGGRLFF
TRBJ2-3 | TRBV4-1 | CASSQWGREKADTQYF
TRBJ2-4 | TRBV6-1 | CASSDPSYDRGLAKNIQYF
TRBJ2-1 | TRBV7-2 | CASNVASGGSYNEQFF
TRBJ2-7 | TRBV4-1 | CASSQEAVGRGAAYNYEQYF
TRBJ1-4 | TRBV30 | CAWSPRYEKLFF
TRBJ1-6 | TRBV11-2 | CASRQPGGSSYNSPLHF
TRBJ2-5 | TRBV3-1/TRBV3-2 | CPPSQDGGGVQETQYF
TRBJ2-1 | TRBV7-2 | CASSRRQGGVDEQFF
TRBJ1-2 | TRBV6-6 | CASSYSRDSYGYTF
TRBJ1-6 | TRBV10-3 | CAISVDRPYNSPLHF
TRBJ2-7 | TRBV6-5 | CASRAGQSPSYEQYF
TRBJ2-3 | TRBV7-2 | CASSLAPSGGQNTQYF
TRBJ1-1 | TRBV18 | CASSPGMNTEAFF
TRBJ2-2 | TRBV5-1 | CASSLEGAISGELFF
TRBJ1-2 | TRBV5-6 | CASSLDRGGYGYTF
TRBJ1-1 | TRBV5-1 | CASSLVFGGTTEAFF
TRBJ2-2 | TRBV5-6 | CASSSDTGTGELFF
TRBJ1-2 | TRBV5-5 | CASSFAAGTGRGYTF
TRBJ1-2 | TRBV18 | CASSRNRGQNNYGYTF
TRBJ2-2 | TRBV29-1 | CSAEGQANTGELFF
TRBJ1-2 | TRBV14 | CASSQTGGAAYGYTF
TRBJ1-1 | TRBV3-1/TRBV3-2 | CASSQGQKAFF
TRBJ1-2 | TRBV6-5 | CASFLRDRGYGYTF
TRBJ2-1 | TRBV27 | CASSPVLAGGANEQFF
TRBJ2-5 | TRBV7-7 | CASSVAGTDQETQYF
TRBJ2-3 | TRBV6-5 | CASSYRDTQYF
TRBJ2-7 | TRBV2 | CASTTGTLYEQYF
TRBJ2-1 | TRBV4-3 | CASSQIPGTSGNEQFF
TRBJ2-3 | TRBV3-1/TRBV3-2 | CASSRGAGTDTQYF
TRBJ1-1 | TRBV5-1 | CASSLKGLGTEAFF
TRBJ1-2 | TRBV7-9 | CASSFSGSIYGYTF
TRBJ1-5 | TRBV6-2/TRBV6-3 | CASSSSGTAAQHF
TRBJ1-1 | TRBV11-3 | CASSSIGQGSTEAFF
TRBJ1-2 | TRBV2 | CASTPLYYGYTF
TRBJ1-2 | TRBV4-1 | CASSQDAGGTRYGYTF
TRBJ2-7 | TRBV28 | CATYVQGSYEQYF
TRBJ2-2 | TRBV5-8 | CASSPTSGRAYGGELFF
TRBJ1-6 | TRBV3-1/TRBV3-2 | CASSQDQGRGSPLHF
TRBJ2-1 | TRBV16 | CASSQERNYNEQFF
TRBJ2-5 | TRBV11-2 | CASGGGETQYF
TRBJ1-1 | TRBV6-2/TRBV6-3 | CASSYPAGTGFMNTEAFF
TRBJ1-3 | TRBV7-9 | CASSPTAAGNTIYF
TRBJ2-4 | TRBV5-1 | CASSLTWYRGIKNF
TRBJ2-7 | TRBV6-2/TRBV6-3 | CASSYFRGLEQYF
TRBJ2-3 | TRBV18 | CASSSLLTDTQYF
TRBJ2-3 | TRBV9 | CASSVVATGGLDTQYF
TRBJ2-7 | TRBV3-1/TRBV3-2 | CASAPSVISYEQYF
TRBJ1-5 | TRBV28 | CASLTGFNQPQHF
TRBJ1-2 | TRBV10-1 | CASSESGQGGYTF
TRBJ1-1 | TRBV11-2 | CASSSGINTEAFF
TRBJ2-7 | TRBV11-2 | CASSLSGTANYEQYF
TRBJ2-5 | TRBV6-2/TRBV6-3 | CASSYSGRETQYF